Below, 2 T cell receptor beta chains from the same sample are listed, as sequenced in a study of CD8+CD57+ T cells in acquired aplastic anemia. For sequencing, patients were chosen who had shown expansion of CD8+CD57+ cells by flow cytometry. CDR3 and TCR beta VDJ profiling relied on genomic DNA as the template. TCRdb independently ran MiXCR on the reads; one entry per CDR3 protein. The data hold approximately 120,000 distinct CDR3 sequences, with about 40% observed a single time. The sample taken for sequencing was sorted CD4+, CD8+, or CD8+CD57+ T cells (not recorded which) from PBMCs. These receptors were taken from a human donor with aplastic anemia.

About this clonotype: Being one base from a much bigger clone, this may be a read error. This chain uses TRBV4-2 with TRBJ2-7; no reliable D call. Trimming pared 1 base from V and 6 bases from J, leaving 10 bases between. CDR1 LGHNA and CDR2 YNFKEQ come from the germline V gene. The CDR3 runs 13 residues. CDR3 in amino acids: CASSQVIGVEQYF. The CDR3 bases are TGTGCCAGCAGCCAAGTGATCGGAGTCGAGCAGTACTTC.

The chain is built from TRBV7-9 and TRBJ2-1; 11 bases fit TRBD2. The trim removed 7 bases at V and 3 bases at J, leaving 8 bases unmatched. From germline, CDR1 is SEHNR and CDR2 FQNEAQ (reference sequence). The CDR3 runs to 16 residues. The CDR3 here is CASKKPGLADYNEQFF. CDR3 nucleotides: TGTGCCAGCAAGAAGCCGGGACTAGCGGACTACAATGAGCAGTTCTTC.